One sample yielded the 30 T cell receptor beta chains listed below, sequenced in a study of blood T cell repertoires in COVID-19. The method was immunoSEQ multiplex PCR; TCRdb's version includes in-frame clones alone and lacks a portion of them. Of approximately 480,000 clones in the sample, about 90% were seen once. Sequencing was done on a sample of PBMCs or T cells enriched from blood (not recorded which). All receptors derive from a woman aged 18-35 years who had recovered from COVID-19.

The gene calls are TRBV7-3 and TRBJ2-5; D not certain. The germline V gene encodes CDR1 SGHTA and CDR2 FQGTGA. This CDR3 has 13 residues. V was pared by 3 bases and J by 1 base, with 6 bases between. The DNA of the CDR3 is TGTGCCAGCAGCTTGAGTGTCCAAGAGACCCAGTACTTC. Its protein is CASSLSVQETQYF.

The chain joins TRBV19 to TRBJ1-5; D remains unclear. CDR1 and CDR2 (germline): LNHDA, SQIVND (reference sequence). CDR3 length: 14 residues. V was cut by 3 bases and J by 2 bases, with 8 bases left in between. The CDR3: CASSIGVGNQPQHF. The CDR3 nucleotides read TGTGCCAGTAGTATCGGGGTTGGCAATCAGCCCCAGCATTTT.

The CDR3, as DNA: TGTGCCAGCAGCTCCGGGACAGGGGTCGATCAGCCCCAGCATTTT. Translating it yields CASSSGTGVDQPQHF. The chain couples TRBV5-8 to TRBJ1-5; 10 positions agree with TRBD1. The ends lost 3 bases at V and 5 bases at J; junction bases unmatched: 5. CDR1 is SGHTS, CDR2 YDEGEE, per germline. The CDR3 totals 15 residues. The whole variable domain, remainder taken from reference TRBV5-8 and TRBJ1-5, is EAGVTQSPTHLIKTRGQQATLRCSPISGHTSVYWYQQALGLGLQFLLWYDEGEERNRGNFPPRFSGRQFPNYSSELNVNALELEDSALYLCASSSGTGVDQPQHFGDGTRLSIL.

The chain has TRBV30 and TRBJ1-2; D remains unclear. The germline V and J ends were trimmed by 3 bases and 5 bases, with 16 bases remaining between them. The germline V gene encodes CDR1 GTSNPN and CDR2 SVGIG (reference sequence). The CDR3 consists of 14 residues. The CDR3: CAWRAWGTGYGYTF. In DNA form, the CDR3 reads TGTGCCTGGAGAGCGTGGGGAACGGGATATGGCTACACCTTC.

The genes are TRBV29-1 and TRBJ1-3; no clear D. This CDR3 has 11 amino acids. CDR1 is SQVTM, CDR2 ANQGSEA, per germline. V was pared by 0 bases and J by 7 bases, with 4 bases between. The CDR3 here is CSVEDRNTIYF. The CDR3 nucleotides are TGCAGCGTTGAAGATCGTAACACCATATATTTT.

The chain recombines TRBV7-9 with TRBJ2-1; 11 nucleotides align to TRBD2. CDR3 length: 13 amino acids. Germline loops: CDR1 SEHNR, CDR2 FQNEAQ (reference sequence). The V segment lost 10 bases and the J segment 5 bases; nucleotides outside the gene matches: 4. CDR3 loop: CAIAGLADNEQFF. CDR3 DNA sequence: TGTGCCATCGCGGGACTAGCGGACAATGAGCAGTTCTTC.

The rearrangement uses TRBV6-2 or TRBV6-3 and TRBJ2-6, with D possibly TRBD2 on 6 matching bases. Germline CDR1 and CDR2: MNHEY and SVGEGT. The CDR3 spans 17 residues. With 0 bases removed from V and 0 bases from J, the gap between germline ends came to 9 bases. CDR3 bases: TGTGCCAGCAGTTACTCAACGGGACTCTCTGGGGCCAACGTCCTGACTTTC. This gives the protein CASSYSTGLSGANVLTF.

This chain links TRBV7-3 with TRBJ2-5; D remains unclear. The CDR3 consists of 17 residues. Trimming took 1 base from V and 4 from J, leaving 19 bases between them. The germline CDR1 and CDR2 sequences are SGHTA and FQGTGA. This chain's CDR3 is CASSLIPPRPPGETQYF. For the CDR3, the DNA is TGTGCCAGCAGCTTAATTCCCCCGAGGCCTCCCGGAGAGACCCAGTACTTC.

The chain links TRBV30 to TRBJ2-1; D gene ambiguous. The CDR3 has 11 residues. V lost 3 bases, J lost 6 bases, and 6 bases lay in between. The V gene's germline CDR1 is GTSNPN and CDR2 SVGIG (reference sequence). The CDR3 region has the DNA TGTGCCTGGAGGAGAGGCAATGAGCAGTTCTTC. Translation: CAWRRGNEQFF.

The chain joins TRBV2 to TRBJ2-7, with TRBD1 matching over 8 bases. V lost 4 bases, J lost 5 bases, and 7 bases stayed unmatched. This CDR3 spans 14 amino acids. Germline V gives CDR1 SNHLY, CDR2 FYNNEI. The DNA for the CDR3 is TGTGCCAGCAGTGTCTTTCGACAGGGGAACGAGCAGTACTTC. Residues: CASSVFRQGNEQYF.

V and J are TRBV10-3 and TRBJ1-3, with a weak D call TRBD1 (5 bases). The CDR3 has 14 residues. The germline CDR1 and CDR2 sequences are ENHRY and SYGVKD. V lost 2 bases and J lost 0, with 5 bases in between. Here the CDR3 DNA reads TGTGCCATCAGTGAGCAGGGCTCTGGAAACACCATATATTTT. This gives the protein CAISEQGSGNTIYF.

This chain uses TRBV3-1 (or the pseudogene TRBV3-2) with TRBJ1-2; 10 bases line up with TRBD1. The CDR3 consists of 17 residues. The junction had 9 bases not matched to a gene; V was cut back by 1 base and J by 4 bases. CDR1 is LGHDT, CDR2 YNNKEL, per germline (reference sequence). The CDR3 loop reads CASSQAGLDRGSYGYTF. Written as DNA, the CDR3 is TGTGCCAGCAGCCAAGCGGGGCTGGACAGGGGGAGCTATGGCTACACCTTC.

This chain connects TRBV24-1 to TRBJ2-2, with 8 nucleotides matching TRBD1. Germline CDR1 reads KGHDR; CDR2 reads SFDVKD. After removal of 3 bases from V and 0 bases from J, the junction contained 2 bases not matched to a gene. The CDR3 is 16 residues long. CDR3 coding DNA: TGTGCCACCAGTGATACAGGGGGAACGAACACCGGGGAGCTGTTTTTT. Translation gives CATSDTGGTNTGELFF.

This clone has only one observation. The V call is TRBV7-9, the J call TRBJ2-3; weak D call: TRBD2 (6 bases). Germline V gene sequence: CDR1 SEHNR, CDR2 FQNEAQ (reference sequence). There are 15 residues in the CDR3. With 3 bases removed from V and 0 bases from J, the gap between germline ends came to 10 bases. The CDR3 nucleotides read TGTGCCAGCAGCTTTCTCGGGGGAAGCACAGATACGCAGTATTTT. Encoded protein: CASSFLGGSTDTQYF.

The chain recombines TRBV5-1 with TRBJ2-3, with D perhaps matching TRBD2 (7 bases). Germline V CDR1 and CDR2: SGHRS, YFSETQ. V lost 2 bases to trimming and J lost 3 bases, with 28 bases between them. The CDR3 extends over 20 amino acids. The CDR3 region is CASSFRWMAGASAGTDTQYF. The CDR3 nucleotides read TGCGCCAGCAGCTTTCGGTGGATGGCGGGGGCCTCCGCAGGGACAGATACGCAGTATTTT.

The chain couples TRBV28 to TRBJ2-7, with D unclear. The CDR3 loop spans 14 amino acids. The germline V gene has CDR1 MDHEN and CDR2 SYDVKM. V was cut by 3 bases and J by 3 bases, with 12 bases left in between. The CDR3 region has the DNA TGTGCCAGCAGTTTCCCCCCGCAGGTCTACGAGCAGTACTTC. This encodes CASSFPPQVYEQYF.

The chain employs TRBV7-8 and TRBJ1-1; perhaps TRBD1 as D (6 bases). Trimming took 4 bases from V and 0 from J, leaving 9 bases between them. The CDR3 spans 14 residues. Looked up from germline, CDR1 is SGHVS and CDR2 is FQNEAQ. The CDR3: CASSSTGLNTEAFF. In nucleotides, the CDR3 is TGTGCCAGCAGCTCGACAGGACTGAACACTGAAGCTTTCTTT.

The CDR3 here is CASSSRVGREEQFF. The CDR3, as DNA: TGTGCCAGCAGCTCCCGGGTAGGGCGGGAGGAGCAGTTCTTC. The V gene is TRBV7-2, the J gene TRBJ2-1, with 7 nucleotides matching TRBD2. V shed 4 bases and J 10 bases; nucleotides not matched to a gene: 10. The CDR3 extends over 14 amino acids. Germline CDR1 and CDR2: SGHTA and FQGNSA.

As regards this clone: One junction end does not reproduce the germline sequence, and a read error may be involved. The sample holds other DNA sequences that translate to the same CDR3. This chain uses TRBV18 with TRBJ2-7; 9 positions agree with TRBD1. Germline V gene sequence: CDR1 KGHSH, CDR2 LQKENI. CDR3 length equals 14 residues. The CDR3 bases are TGTGCCAGCTCACGCGGAAGGACAGGGGAAGAGCAATACTTC. The encoded protein is CASSRGRTGEEQYF.

The CDR3 nucleotides read TGTGCCTGGAGTGGCCTTGGGGGCCTGCTCGGGGACGAGCAGTACTTC. It is translated as CAWSGLGGLLGDEQYF. V usage is TRBV30 and J usage is TRBJ2-7; a weak D match, TRBD1 (6 bases). With 1 base removed from V and 5 bases from J, the gap between germline ends came to 21 bases. CDR3 length equals 16 residues. Germline values: CDR1 GTSNPN, CDR2 SVGIG (reference sequence).

The V gene is TRBV9, the J gene TRBJ1-1, with D tentatively TRBD1 (6 bases). V gave up 0 bases and J gave up 6 bases, with 12 bases separating them. CDR1 and CDR2 (germline): SGDLS, YYNGEE. The CDR3 has 14 residues. The CDR3 sequence: CASSVAGQFPEAFF. For the CDR3, the DNA is TGTGCCAGCAGCGTAGCTGGACAGTTTCCTGAAGCTTTCTTT.

This chain uses TRBV30 with TRBJ1-1, with 8 bases aligning to TRBD1. V lost 2 bases and J lost 9; bases outside the gene matches: 5. CDR1 GTSNPN and CDR2 SVGIG come from the germline V gene (reference sequence). CDR3 length: 12 residues. The CDR3 sequence: CAWSPGQAQAFF. The CDR3 bases are TGTGCCTGGAGTCCGGGACAGGCCCAAGCTTTCTTT.

The chain joins TRBV5-1 to TRBJ1-4, with D maybe TRBD1 (5 bases). CDR1 and CDR2 (germline): SGHRS, YFSETQ. This CDR3 is built from 15 residues. Trimming removed 2 bases at V and 2 bases at J, with 10 bases between. CDR3 in DNA: TGCGCCAGCAGCTTAGGAGGGGAGACTAATGAAAAACTGTTTTTT. Amino acid sequence: CASSLGGETNEKLFF.

This chain links TRBV4-1 with TRBJ1-2, with 9 positions matching TRBD1. Trimming cost V 2 bases and J 8 bases; bases outside gene matches: 9. The CDR3 has 15 residues. CDR1 is MGHRA and CDR2 is YSYEKL in the germline V gene. The CDR3 DNA reads as TGCGCCAGCAGCCAACCTACACAGGGGGCGAAGGGCTACACCTTC. Its protein is CASSQPTQGAKGYTF.

V gene TRBV19 combines with J gene TRBJ2-6; D is possibly TRBD1 (6 bases). CDR1 and CDR2 from the germline V gene are LNHDA and SQIVND (reference sequence). Trimming removed 7 bases at V and 2 bases at J, with 15 bases between. The CDR3 contains 16 residues. CDR3 amino acids: CASIPSAGAGANVLTF. The DNA for the CDR3 is TGTGCCAGTATCCCTTCGGCAGGGGCTGGGGCCAACGTCCTGACTTTC.

This chain uses TRBV5-4 with TRBJ1-2; 11 bases map to TRBD1. V was clipped by 5 bases and J by 2 bases; unmatched bases: 5. CDR3 length equals 15 residues. Germline V gives CDR1 SGHNT, CDR2 YYREEE (reference sequence). The CDR3 sequence: CASSYRDRGNYGYTF. The DNA for the CDR3 is TGTGCCAGCAGTTACCGGGACAGGGGGAACTATGGCTACACCTTC.

V and J are TRBV4-1 and TRBJ1-1; TRBD1 matches 10 bases. V lost 3 bases and J lost 5; bases outside the gene matches: 6. CDR1 is MGHRA and CDR2 is YSYEKL in the germline V gene. This CDR3 is 15 amino acids long. CDR3 DNA: TGCGCCAGCAGCCAGGGACAGGGGTTGGTGACTGAAGCTTTCTTT. As protein: CASSQGQGLVTEAFF.

The gene calls are TRBV2 and TRBJ1-5, with TRBD1 identical over 8 bases. CDR3 length equals 14 residues. CDR1 is SNHLY and CDR2 is FYNNEI in the germline V gene. The ends lost 5 bases at V and 7 bases at J; junction bases unmatched: 7. CDR3 nucleotide sequence: TGTGCCAGCAGTACGACAGGGGTGGGCCAGCCCCAGCATTTT. Translating gives CASSTTGVGQPQHF.

This chain links TRBV5-8 with TRBJ2-3; 8 bases match TRBD2. Losses at the gene ends were 7 bases for V and 2 bases for J; bases not matched to a gene: 15. The CDR3 is made up of 17 amino acids. CDR1 and CDR2 (germline): SGHTS, YDEGEE. CDR3 in amino acids: CASPGSRGGLFTDTQYF. CDR3 DNA: TGTGCCAGCCCCGGGAGTCGGGGGGGCCTGTTCACAGATACGCAGTATTTT.

J is TRBJ1-4 and V is TRBV30, with TRBD1 matching 8 bases. Germline V gene sequence: CDR1 GTSNPN, CDR2 SVGIG (reference sequence). The CDR3 runs 14 residues. The V segment lost 2 bases and the J segment 4 bases; nucleotides outside the gene matches: 3. The CDR3: CAWSTGQVNEKLFF. As DNA, the CDR3 is TGTGCCTGGAGTACGGGACAGGTTAATGAAAAACTGTTTTTT.